This record covers a single T cell receptor (beta chain). What it binds is unknown. The germline and genes are mouse ones. The read finishes 1 residue shy of the CDR3 end, and the germline J gene is used to complete it. Time point noted: mouse harvest day 7 after allogeneic transplant. The graft held 10^6 splenic CD5+ T cells and 10^7 T-cell-depleted bone marrow cells. This mouse GVHD model was MHC-mismatched B6 to BALB/c, profiled day 7 or 14. This sample is part of a study of tissue T cells after allogeneic stem cell transplantation. This CDR3 is 15 amino acids long. CDR1 and CDR2 from the germline V gene are NSQYPW and LRSPGD (reference sequence). The ends lost 5 bases at V and 6 bases at J; junction bases unmatched: 8. Generated by immunoSEQ multiplex PCR, the TCRdb table keeps only in-frame clones and is missing some. The repertoire has 6,500 to 10,000 clones, 46% of them found once; the top ten carry 7.5% to 9.5%.

Whole-study findings and limits: The study did not identify alloreactive or antigen-specific tissue TCRs, and some clones might be persisting host cells.

This chain links TRBV1 with TRBJ2-7, with 12 bases matching TRBD1. This receptor was taken from a female BALB/c mouse given C57BL/6 T cells with graft-versus-host disease after an allogeneic hematopoietic cell transplant. The material sequenced was gut tissue. The CDR3 region is CTCSISGTGGGEQYF. The CDR3 bases that were read are TGCACCTGCAGTATCTCCGGGACAGGGGGCGGTGAACAGTAC.